Sequencing of this T cell receptor (beta chain) was carried out in a study of T cells in Graves' hyperthyroidism and ophthalmopathy. A note on this clonotype: Compared with germline, one end of the junction differs, possibly owing to a read error.

In germline, CDR1 is SEHNR, CDR2 FQNEAQ (reference sequence). The CDR3 is 15 residues long. Regions amplified from RNA transcripts were the TCR beta CDR3 regions. Initially, a first-round RT-PCR of the TCR CDR3 employed the HTBI primer set. Each CDR3 protein gets one entry after TCRdb re-called the multiplex PCR reads with MiXCR. The sample has about 540,000 distinct CDR3 sequences, roughly 46% seen once. Patients were aged 18 to 65, had disease duration under 2 months, and had newly diagnosed hyperthyroidism. Criteria for exclusion of patients were uncontrolled infection, other autoimmune disease, pregnancy or lactation.

This chain links TRBV7-9 with TRBJ1-2; TRBD1 agrees at 12 bases. The source is a woman under 30 with Graves' hyperthyroidism. The sample consisted of peripheral blood or thyroid tissue (not recorded which). The DNA of the CDR3 is TGCGCCAGCAGCGGAACCGGGACAGGGGGCTACGGCTACACCTTC. It specifies CASSGTGTGGYGYTF.